This TCR beta chain was sequenced in a study of cytomegalovirus exposure and HLA in healthy donors (dated by TCRdb to 2017 to 2019). Regarding the study in general: An earlier analysis of some 620 of the donors reported 250 to 300 Gb of sequence data and approximately 120 million unique TCR beta sequences obtained from about 179 million T cells. Of the 300 to 500 genotyped donors, 70% to 90% were placed in the genetic ancestry cluster associated with self-reported Caucasian donors. All discovery cohort repertoires had been generated using a single sequencing platform. Alongside the repertoire data, information on donor age, sex, ethnicity and CMV serostatus was compiled. Among some 400 genotyped donors of the cohort, an average of roughly 230,000 unique TCR beta nucleotide sequences was sequenced per donor, of which 15% to 20% were non-productive. Approximately 330 gigabases of sequencing data and 91 million or so unique TCR sequences made up an early release that covered roughly 670 HLA-typed donors. Besides the first cohort of approximately 710 subjects, a separate validation cohort made up of 120 different subjects was used. Rather than using new phenotypic data, the later analysis identified candidate immune exposures from TCR beta sequences and from how often those sequences occurred across donors. Both class I and class II loci were covered by HLA typing, at four-digit resolution. To predict cytomegalovirus infection status, the study combined high-throughput TCR immunosequencing, statistical association of individual TCRs with disease status, and machine learning. In a later analysis, previously published TCR beta repertoires from more than 500 donors were re-analyzed and high-resolution HLA genotyping was added so that TCR occurrence patterns could be studied. The study aimed to test whether signatures of past pathogen exposure could be identified by cataloging public T cell receptors. About five DR-DQ haplotypes were treated as single units for association and clustering because of strong linkage in the cohort. The number of donors typed differed by locus, with about 629-630 for A, B, C, DRB1 and DQB1, roughly 520 for DQA1, 606 for DPA1, and under 490 for DPB1. In a later genetic analysis, genome-wide SNP genotypes for about three fifths of the roughly 670 donors were used, and that subset was treated as a discovery cohort. An earlier analysis of approximately 630 of the donors applied high-throughput TCR beta sequencing to assess whether each TCR beta V gene segment acted as functional or pseudogenic. Using immunosequencing, the study profiled T cell repertoires from about 620 subjects and related those repertoires to cytomegalovirus serostatus. Findings and caveats that apply to the study as a whole: Across donors, most TCR sequences were observed very rarely, whereas some public TCRs were present in many individuals. A cluster of highly shared sequence variants was judged likely to represent a technical artifact of the sequencing pipeline. Strong co-occurrence of HLA alleles, especially DR and DQ, made assigning TCR associations to individual alleles difficult. The study listed approximately 150 TCR beta chains as associated with cytomegalovirus. The earlier analysis of about 600 of the donors excluded roughly 17 rarely observed V segments, including chromosome 9 orphons, because counts were too low. In a later genetic analysis, a missense DCLRE1C variant was associated with V-gene and J-gene trimming of TCR beta chains, and the association was replicated in an independent cohort. A further reported finding was that TCR beta sequences accurately predicted the HLA-A and HLA-B alleles for most subjects in the first cohort. The authors suggested that the approach could potentially be generalized to other disease states and immunological phenotypes. The classifier was reported to diagnose cytomegalovirus status with high specificity and sensitivity in both the original cohort and the validation cohort. In a later analysis, HLA-associated TCR beta chains were found to be more clonally expanded and to have lower generation probabilities than equally common non-associated chains. According to a later analysis, TCR association rates differed among HLA loci, with DRB1 alleles showing the most associated TCRs and HLA-C alleles showing the fewest. Compared with the 666-donor mean, donors in an Asian-associated ancestry cluster had fewer N-insertions in productive TCRs, according to a later genetic analysis. This cohort had only TCR beta chains sequenced, and the lack of alpha or paired-chain data limited which features could be detected. The presence/absence analyses assumed that sequencing depth was roughly uniform across donors, and that assumption may not be true. Several of the top co-occurrence clusters appeared to be linked to parvovirus B19, influenza, CMV and Epstein-Barr virus, according to a later analysis. Linkage disequilibrium might explain the correlated functional status among segregating V segments, but an unknown experimental factor could not be ruled out. At a false discovery rate of 0.05, a later analysis linked 15,000 to 20,000 TCR beta sequences to specific HLA alleles. Most CMV-associated TCR beta chains appeared to be HLA-restricted in a later analysis, and the HLA associations seemed to be driven largely by CMV exposure. CMV serostatus was the only immune exposure information available for the cohort. Some IMGT-functional V segments, including TRBV6-2 and TRBV6-3, could not be told apart with the 87-base-pair reads, so those segments were excluded. Because HLA typing was unavailable for some donors at each locus, only the typed subset was used in association tests. In an earlier analysis of 500 to 650 of the donors, most TCR beta V segments appeared in productive rearrangements about 90% or about 30% of the time, broadly matching IMGT annotations. In vitro tests confirmed that a few of the cytomegalovirus-associated TCR beta chains recognize cytomegalovirus antigens.

From a lookup of the germline V gene (reference sequence), CDR1 and CDR2 are LNHDA and SQIVND. V is trimmed back by 6 bases and J by 4 bases, and the junction contains 7 bases that no gene match accounts for. Including cysteine and phenylalanine, the CDR3 has 15 amino acids. Solely the CDR3 DNA is kept, with 45 bases framed from the first base. In total, around 600 healthy bone marrow donors made up the cohort. Cohort members were all nominally healthy when sampled, although unrecorded immune exposures were likely present. The donor tested CMV seropositive and was one of the 289 seropositive cohort members. A peripheral blood sample was collected from each donor, and TCR beta sequencing was performed on peripheral blood mononuclear cells. Genomic DNA was extracted from the blood cell samples with the Qiagen DNeasy Blood Extraction Kit. Remarks on this clone: The antigen it binds to is not known. No much larger clone exists at a distance of one base, and base qualities are not known.

To prepare the library, the immunoSEQ multiplex PCR assay was applied. For the multiplex PCR, a mixture combining 60 forward primers for TCR Vbeta segments and 13 reverse primers for TCR Jbeta segments was used. A multiplex PCR assay on genomic DNA amplified the CDR3 region of rearranged TCR beta genes. On the Illumina HiSeq System, the amplified TCR beta libraries were sequenced as 87-base-pair reads. Per the original workflow: A later analysis counted around 72 million unique TCR beta chains across the 640 or so repertoires, and 10 million to 12 million of these chains were shared by at least two donors. Raw reads were error-corrected and collapsed into unique sequences by a nearest-neighbor algorithm in which closely related sequences were merged to remove PCR and sequencing errors. Alignment of CDR3 sequences to IMGT reference sequences was used to assign V, D and J gene segments. Each retained sequence needed at least a six-nucleotide match to both a V gene segment and a J gene segment. A rearrangement counted as productive if the CDR3 had no stop codons and remained in frame with V and J, and every other rearrangement counted as non-productive. Following IMGT convention, CDR3 was defined as the stretch from the second conserved V-encoded cysteine to the conserved J-encoded phenylalanine. Sequences without an unambiguous match to a single V gene segment were excluded from the earlier analysis of a few hundred of the donors. An earlier analysis of approximately 590 of the donors classified V segments as functional when productive rearrangements were above 56.7% and as segregating when the standard deviation between donors was above 5%. A statistical classification framework was developed to diagnose cytomegalovirus status using the catalog of TCR beta chain sequences. In a later analysis, V and J genes were assigned by comparing TCR nucleotide sequences against IMGT/GENE-DB human TR gene sequences. Using the TCRdist pipeline, a later analysis assigned CDR3 sequences along with most-parsimonious VDJ recombination scenarios. In a later analysis, each TCR beta chain was defined by its CDR3 amino acid sequence together with its V-gene family, and reads lacking a unique V-gene family were excluded. As a way to deal with suspected cross-contamination and a sequencing artifact, a later analysis dropped 450 to 600 nucleotide sequences that were highly shared and had low generation probability. In a later analysis, a clonal expansion index was calculated for each public chain from normalized within-repertoire ranks of inferred template counts. A later analysis computed generation probabilities with a VDJ recombination model fitted to out-of-frame rearrangements, and checked the results against IGoR. In a later analysis, hypergeometric tests were used to score TCR-TCR, TCR-HLA and TCR-CMV co-occurrence, with a repertoire-size bias correction applied to TCR pairs. A later analysis estimated false discovery rates by permuting HLA or CMV assignments 20 times. In a later analysis, co-occurring TCRs were grouped using DBSCAN, with TCRdist sequence similarity added in when clustering inside HLA-allele-positive subsets. Repertoires with fewer than 30,000 or more than 120,000 public chains, plus five repertoires with anomalous nucleotide sharing, were excluded from co-occurrence clustering. TCRdb stores this immuneACCESS table with in-frame sequences only. Part of the clones is absent; in the studies checked, under half of the shortfall reflects unresolved V genes, and no reason is known for the rest. The DNA was the basis for D and trimming; V, J and clone size are from that table. The sample data list about 160,000 clones, and more than 65% of these were observed just once. 1% to 1.5% of the sample is in the top ten clones.

This clonotype was sampled from a man in his forties or fifties in good health and CMV-seropositive. Recombination joined TRBV19 with TRBJ1-3; TRBD1 aligns with 9 central bases. What was sequenced was PBMCs. Read as DNA, the sequence is TGTGCCAGTAGCTCCGGGACAGGGATCGGAAACACCATATATTTT. Its protein is CASSSGTGIGNTIYF.